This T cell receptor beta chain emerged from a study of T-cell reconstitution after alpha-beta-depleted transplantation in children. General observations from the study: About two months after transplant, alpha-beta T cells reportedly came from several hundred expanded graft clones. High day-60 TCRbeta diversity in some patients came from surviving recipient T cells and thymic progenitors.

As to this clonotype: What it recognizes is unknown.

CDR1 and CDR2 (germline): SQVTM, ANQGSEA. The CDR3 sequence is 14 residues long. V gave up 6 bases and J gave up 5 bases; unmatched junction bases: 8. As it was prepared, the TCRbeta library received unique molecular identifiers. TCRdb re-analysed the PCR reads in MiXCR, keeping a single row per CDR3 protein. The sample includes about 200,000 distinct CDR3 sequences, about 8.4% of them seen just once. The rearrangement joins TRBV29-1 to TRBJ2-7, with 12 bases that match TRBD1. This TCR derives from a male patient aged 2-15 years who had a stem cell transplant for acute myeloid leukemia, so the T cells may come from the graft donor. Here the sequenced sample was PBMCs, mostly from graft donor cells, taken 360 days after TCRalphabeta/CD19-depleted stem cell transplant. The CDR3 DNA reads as TGCAGCGTGGACTTGGGACAGGGGGCCCACGAGCAGTACTTC. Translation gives CSVDLGQGAHEQYF.